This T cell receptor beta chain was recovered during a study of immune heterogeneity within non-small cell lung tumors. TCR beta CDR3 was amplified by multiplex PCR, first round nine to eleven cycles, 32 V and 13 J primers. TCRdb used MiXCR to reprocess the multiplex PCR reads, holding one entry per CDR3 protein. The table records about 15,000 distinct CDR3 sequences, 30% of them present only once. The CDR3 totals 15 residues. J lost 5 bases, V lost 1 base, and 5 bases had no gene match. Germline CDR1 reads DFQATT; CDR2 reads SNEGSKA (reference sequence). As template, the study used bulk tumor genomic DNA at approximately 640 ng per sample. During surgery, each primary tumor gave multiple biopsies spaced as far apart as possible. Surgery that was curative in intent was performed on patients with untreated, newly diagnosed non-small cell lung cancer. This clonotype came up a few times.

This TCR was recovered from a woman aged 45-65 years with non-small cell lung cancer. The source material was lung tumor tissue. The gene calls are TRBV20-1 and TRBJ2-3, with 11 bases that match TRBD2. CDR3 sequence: CSARGIAGGGDTQYF. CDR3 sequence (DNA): TGCAGTGCTAGAGGGATAGCGGGAGGGGGAGATACGCAGTATTTT.